These 15 T cell receptor beta chains originate from one sample sequenced in a study of T-cell memory formation after mild COVID-19. TCRdb processed the 5' RACE reads anew with MiXCR; each CDR3 protein has one entry. The data hold a few hundred thousand distinct CDR3 sequences, with 15% to 20% observed a single time. Input material: PBMCs or a T cell subset sorted from them (not recorded which). The receptors come from a man younger than 30 who had mild COVID-19 (a few samples of this study predate the infection). Cell type and time point are not known.

V usage is TRBV6-2 or TRBV6-3 and J usage is TRBJ2-7; a weak D match, TRBD2 (7 bases). This CDR3 is 14 amino acids long. The V end was cut by 4 bases, the J end by 3 bases, with 13 bases between. Germline CDR1 is MNHEY and CDR2 is SVGEGT. CDR3: CASSLTGGNYEQYV. CDR3 nucleotides: TGTGCCAGCAGTTTGACGGGGGGCAACTACGAGCAGTACGTC.

This clonotype was found a few times. The chain has TRBV20-1 and TRBJ2-5; perhaps D is TRBD1 or TRBD2 (5 bases each). The CDR3 is 12 residues long. Deletions cut 3 bases from V and 5 bases from J, with 10 bases between. The V gene's germline CDR1 is DFQATT and CDR2 SNEGSKA (reference sequence). CDR3 in DNA: TGCAGTGCTAGGCCGGGGCAGGAGACCCAGTACTTC. Its translation is CSARPGQETQYF.

This clonotype was seen a few times. This chain connects TRBV29-1 to TRBJ1-1; D may be TRBD1 (6 bases). Germline CDR1 is SQVTM and CDR2 is ANQGSEA. V was pared by 5 bases and J by 4 bases, with 14 bases between. CDR3 size: 13 residues. CDR3 loop: CSVTGRHITEAFF. The CDR3 nucleotides are TGCAGCGTTACAGGGAGGCATATCACTGAAGCTTTCTTT.

This chain connects TRBV29-1 to TRBJ1-2, with D unresolved. V was trimmed by 3 bases and J by 8 bases, leaving 10 bases between them. The CDR3 runs to 11 residues. Germline CDR1 reads SQVTM; CDR2 reads ANQGSEA. The DNA of the CDR3 is TGCAGCGTTGAGTCGCAGAAAGGCTACACCTTC. The encoded protein is CSVESQKGYTF.

J is TRBJ1-2 and V is TRBV3-1; 9 bases align to TRBD1. In germline, CDR1 is LGHDT, CDR2 YNNKEL (reference sequence). The CDR3 has 15 residues. The V gene end was trimmed by 4 bases and the J gene end by 2 bases; junction bases not matched to a gene: 5. The CDR3 region is CASSRWTGENYGYTF. The CDR3 nucleotides are TGTGCCAGCAGCCGTTGGACAGGGGAAAACTATGGCTACACCTTC.

CDR3 sequence: CASSTGAPTDTQYF. The CDR3 DNA is TGTGCCAGCAGCACGGGGGCTCCCACAGATACGCAGTATTTT. V usage is TRBV28 and J usage is TRBJ2-3; tentatively, D is TRBD1 or TRBD2 (6 bases each). This CDR3 region has 14 residues. CDR1 MDHEN and CDR2 SYDVKM come from the germline V gene. Trimming removed 6 bases at V and 2 bases at J, with 12 bases between.

Ten or more counts support this clonotype. This chain links TRBV7-2 with TRBJ2-4, with D possibly being TRBD1 (6 bases). This CDR3 is 15 amino acids long. The V end lost 1 base, the J end lost 8 bases, and 15 bases lay between the germline ends. Germline CDR1 and CDR2: SGHTA and FQGNSA. The DNA for the CDR3 is TGTGCCAGCAGCTTAGTCCCCAGGGGTCAGGACATTCAGTACTTC. Translated: CASSLVPRGQDIQYF.

Here the CDR3 reads CATSGSTVNQPQHF. The CDR3 DNA is TGTGCCACCAGCGGAAGCACAGTTAATCAGCCCCAGCATTTT. The chain links TRBV15 to TRBJ1-5; no reliable D call. The CDR3 consists of 14 residues. The V gene lost 5 bases and the J gene lost 4 bases, with 12 bases spanning the gap. Germline CDR1 reads LNHNV; CDR2 reads YYDKDF (reference sequence).

This clonotype has only a few counts. The chain uses TRBV5-1 and TRBJ2-7, with D possibly matching TRBD2 (6 bases). Germline CDR1 reads SGHRS; CDR2 reads YFSETQ. The CDR3 spans 14 residues. The V gene lost 4 bases and the J gene lost 6 bases, with 17 bases spanning the gap. This CDR3 is CASSPLSQGGEQYF. The CDR3 bases are TGCGCCAGCAGCCCACTTAGTCAGGGAGGCGAGCAGTACTTC.

This clonotype was observed at least ten times. The rearrangement uses TRBV29-1 and TRBJ2-7, with TRBD2 as a possible D gene (7 bases). The CDR3 covers 13 residues. CDR1 SQVTM and CDR2 ANQGSEA come from the germline V gene. V lost 4 bases to trimming and J lost 2 bases, with 12 bases between them. This CDR3 is CSVVGGHTYEQYF. The DNA for the CDR3 is TGCAGCGTTGTGGGGGGGCATACCTACGAGCAGTACTTC.

This clonotype was seen more than once but under ten times. CDR3 nucleotides: TGTGCCAGCAGCCAAGTGGATGACACTGAAGCTTTCTTT. Residues: CASSQVDDTEAFF. The chain employs TRBV3-2 and TRBJ1-1. TRBV3-2 is listed as a pseudogene. This CDR3 spans 13 amino acids.

There are many counts of this clonotype. The rearrangement uses TRBV7-6 and TRBJ2-5; D may be TRBD1 (5 bases). CDR1 and CDR2 from the germline V gene are SGHVS and FNYEAQ. V was trimmed by 4 bases and J by 5 bases, leaving 14 bases between them. This CDR3 spans 14 amino acids. The CDR3 DNA is TGTGCCAGCAGCTCTCGACCCAGGGTCGAGACCCAGTACTTC. It is translated as CASSSRPRVETQYF.

The sample holds many counts of this clonotype. The V gene is TRBV9, the J gene TRBJ2-1, with 10 bases that match TRBD2. This CDR3 has 16 amino acids. With 0 bases clipped from V and 8 bases from J, the junction kept 8 bases outside the gene matches. From germline, CDR1 is SGDLS and CDR2 YYNGEE. CDR3 in DNA: TGTGCCAGCAGCGTAGCTGGTAGCGGGGGGAGCGATGAGCAGTTCTTC. It yields the protein CASSVAGSGGSDEQFF.

V is TRBV21-1 and J is TRBJ2-7; TRBD1 reflects the table's D call only, with no check against the DNA. TRBV21-1 is a pseudogene segment. The CDR3 spans 15 residues. CDR3 coding DNA: TGTGCCAGCAGCAAAGAGGAGGGGGCGAGAACCGAGCAGTACTTC. Translation: CASSKEEGARTEQYF.

This clonotype was counted a single time. This may stem from a read error, because a much larger clone lies one nucleotide away. The chain is built from TRBV4-1 and TRBJ1-2; no clear D gene. This CDR3 spans 15 amino acids. CDR1 is MGHRA and CDR2 is YSYEKL in the germline V gene. With 0 bases removed from V and 6 bases from J, the gap between germline ends came to 14 bases. DNA of the CDR3: TGCGCCAGCAGCCAAGATAGCAGGATCGTACATGGCTACACCTTC. This translates into CASSQDSRIVHGYTF.